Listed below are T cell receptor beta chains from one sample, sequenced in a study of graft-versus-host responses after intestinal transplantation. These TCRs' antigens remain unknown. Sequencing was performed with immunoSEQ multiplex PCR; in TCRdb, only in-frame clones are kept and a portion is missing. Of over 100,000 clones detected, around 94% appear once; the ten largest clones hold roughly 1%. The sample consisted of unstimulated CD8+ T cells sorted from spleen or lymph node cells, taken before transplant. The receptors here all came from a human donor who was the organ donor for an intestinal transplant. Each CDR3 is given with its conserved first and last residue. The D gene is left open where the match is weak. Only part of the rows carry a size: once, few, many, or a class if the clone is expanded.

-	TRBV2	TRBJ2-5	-	TGTGCCAGCAGCAGCGGAATGAGGGAGACCCAGTACTTC	CASSSGMRETQYF
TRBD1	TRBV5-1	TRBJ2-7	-	TGCGCCAGCAGCTCGCGATCGGGACAGGGAAGTTTCGGCGAGCAGTACTTC	CASSSRSGQGSFGEQYF
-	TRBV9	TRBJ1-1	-	TGTGCCAGCAGCCCAGAGACAGGTAACACTGAAGCTTTCTTT	CASSPETGNTEAFF
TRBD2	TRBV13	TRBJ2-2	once	TGTGCCAGCAGCCCCCTGACTAGCGGGTCGGGCGGGGAGCTGTTTTTT	CASSPLTSGSGGELFF
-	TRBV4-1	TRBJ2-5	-	TGCGCCAGCAGCCAAGATGTGGACACCCTAGGAGAAGAGACCCAGTACTTC	CASSQDVDTLGEETQYF
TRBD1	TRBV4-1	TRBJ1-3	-	TGCGCCAGCAGCCCCGACAGGGGGTCTGGAAACACCATATATTTT	CASSPDRGSGNTIYF
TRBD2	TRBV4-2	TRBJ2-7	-	TGTGCCAGCAGCCAGGAGATACTAGCGGCAGAGGTTGACGAGCAGTACTTC	CASSQEILAAEVDEQYF
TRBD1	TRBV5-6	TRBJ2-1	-	TGTGCCAGCAGCTTGAGGGTCGACAGGGGGATTGAGCAGTTCTTC	CASSLRVDRGIEQFF
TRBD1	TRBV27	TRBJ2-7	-	TGTGCCAGCAGCACGGACAGGGGGCTGTCCTACGAGCAGTACTTC	CASSTDRGLSYEQYF
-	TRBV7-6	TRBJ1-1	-	TGTGCCAGCAGCCCGGACACCTACACTGAAGCTTTCTTT	CASSPDTYTEAFF
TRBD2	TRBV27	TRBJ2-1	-	TGTGCCAGCAGGCCGCAGGGACTAGCGGGAGGGGGGTTCCGCAATGAGCAGTTCTTC	CASRPQGLAGGGFRNEQFF
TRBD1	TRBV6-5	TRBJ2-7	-	TGTGCCAGCTTCTTGACAGGGGAGTCCTACGAGCAGTACTTC	CASFLTGESYEQYF
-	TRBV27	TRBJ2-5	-	TGTGCCAGCAGTTTGGGGGCAGGGGGGGGGACCCAGTACTTC	CASSLGAGGGTQYF
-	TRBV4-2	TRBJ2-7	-	TGTGCCAGCAGCCAAGATCTCACCTACGAGCAGTACTTC	CASSQDLTYEQYF
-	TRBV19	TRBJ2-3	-	TGTGCCAGTAGTTTCGGTTCCCCAGATACGCAGTATTTT	CASSFGSPDTQYF
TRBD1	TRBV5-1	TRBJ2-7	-	TGCGCCAGCAGTCACCGGACAGGGGACGAGCAGTACTTC	CASSHRTGDEQYF
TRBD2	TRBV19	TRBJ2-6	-	TGTGCCAGTAAAGCTAGCGGGAGGTTCTCTGGGGCCAACGTCCTGACTTTC	CASKASGRFSGANVLTF
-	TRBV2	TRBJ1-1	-	TGTGCCAGCAGCGACCCGGGACAGAACACTGAAGCTTTCTTT	CASSDPGQNTEAFF
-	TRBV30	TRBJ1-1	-	TGTGCCTGGAGTATTGGATCGGGACAAGAAGCTTTCTTT	CAWSIGSGQEAFF
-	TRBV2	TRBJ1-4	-	TGTGCCAGCAGTGTAGTCCGGGGGGGGGCCCCAACTAATGAAAAACTGTTTTTT	CASSVVRGGAPTNEKLFF
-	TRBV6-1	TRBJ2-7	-	TGTGCCAGCAGTCCCCGGGACACCACCTACGAGCAGTACTTC	CASSPRDTTYEQYF
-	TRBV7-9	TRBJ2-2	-	TGTGCCAGCAGCTCCCCCCCGGACTCGAACACCGGGGAGCTGTTTTTT	CASSSPPDSNTGELFF
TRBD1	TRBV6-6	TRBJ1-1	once	TGTGCCAGCAGTTATATAGACAGGGGCACTGAAGCTTTCTTT	CASSYIDRGTEAFF
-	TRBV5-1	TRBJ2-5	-	TGCGCCAGCAGCTCCCTCCAAGAGACCCAGTACTTC	CASSSLQETQYF
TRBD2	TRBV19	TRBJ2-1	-	TGTGCCAGTAGTATAGGTGGCGGGAGGGCCGCGGAGCAGTTCTTC	CASSIGGGRAAEQFF
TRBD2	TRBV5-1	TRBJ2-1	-	TGCGCCAGCAGCTTGCCAGCGGGAACGGTAAATGAGCAGTTCTTC	CASSLPAGTVNEQFF
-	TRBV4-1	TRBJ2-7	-	TGCGCCAGCAGCCAAGATTCGGCAGGACTTATTGGGCAGTACTTC	CASSQDSAGLIGQYF
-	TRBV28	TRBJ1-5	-	TGTGCCAGCAGTTCCCGATTAGACACCGATCCCAATCAGCCCCAGCATTTT	CASSSRLDTDPNQPQHF
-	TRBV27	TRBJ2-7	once	TGTGCCAGCAGTTTATACACGGGCTACGAGCAGTACTTC	CASSLYTGYEQYF
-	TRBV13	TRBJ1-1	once	TGTGCCAGCAGCTTAGGGAACACTGAAGCTTTCTTT	CASSLGNTEAFF
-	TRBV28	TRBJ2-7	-	TGTGCCAGCAGTTTTCCCGGCTACGAGCAGTACTTC	CASSFPGYEQYF
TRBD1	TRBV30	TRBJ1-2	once	TGTGCCTGGAGTGTACAGGGGGCCTATGGCTACACCTTC	CAWSVQGAYGYTF
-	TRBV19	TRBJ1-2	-	TGTGCCAGTAGTAACTGGGGAGTCTATGGCTACACCTTC	CASSNWGVYGYTF
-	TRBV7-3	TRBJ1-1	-	TGTGCCAGCAGCTTTGGGACACTCCCTGAAGCTTTCTTT	CASSFGTLPEAFF
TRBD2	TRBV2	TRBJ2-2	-	TGTGCCAGCAACGGACTAGCGGGAGACACCGGGGAGCTGTTTTTT	CASNGLAGDTGELFF
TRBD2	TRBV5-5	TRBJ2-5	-	TGTGCCAGCAGCTTGGGTAGCGGGAGTAGATGGGAGACCCAGTACTTC	CASSLGSGSRWETQYF
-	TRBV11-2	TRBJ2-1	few	TGTGCCAGCAGCTTCAACAATGAGCAGTTCTTC	CASSFNNEQFF
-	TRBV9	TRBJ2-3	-	TGTGCCAGCAGCGTCGGGTTTTGGCTTACCACAGATACGCAGTATTTT	CASSVGFWLTTDTQYF
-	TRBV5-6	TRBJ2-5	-	TGTGCCACCGTATCAGGAGAGACCCAGTACTTC	CATVSGETQYF
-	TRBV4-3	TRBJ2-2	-	TGCGCCAGCAGCCAAGTTCGGGGGCCCACCGGGGAGCTGTTTTTT	CASSQVRGPTGELFF
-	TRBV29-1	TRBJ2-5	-	TGCAGCGTGGGGGGTTCACAAGAGACCCAGTACTTC	CSVGGSQETQYF
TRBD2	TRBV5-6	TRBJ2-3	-	TGTGCCAGCAGCTTTACTAGCGGGCCGACAGATACGCAGTATTTT	CASSFTSGPTDTQYF
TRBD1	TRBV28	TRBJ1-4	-	TGTGCCAGCAGTTACCCGCCCGAGGGGGCGGGTGAAAAACTGTTTTTT	CASSYPPEGAGEKLFF
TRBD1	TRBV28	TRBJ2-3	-	TGTGCCAGCAGTTACGACAGGGGGAAACTTAGCACAGATACGCAGTATTTT	CASSYDRGKLSTDTQYF
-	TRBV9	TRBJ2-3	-	TGTGCCAGCAGCGTGGTAATTACAGATACGCAGTATTTT	CASSVVITDTQYF
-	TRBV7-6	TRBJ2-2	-	TGTGCCAGCAGCTTAGGACAGGGAGGGACCGGGGAGCTGTTTTTT	CASSLGQGGTGELFF